Detailed here is one T cell receptor (beta chain). The source of the sample is a study of patients and donors after allogeneic stem cell transplantation. V was pared by 0 bases and J by 4 bases, with 9 bases between. The CDR3 covers 14 residues. Germline V gives CDR1 LNHNV, CDR2 YYDKDF (reference sequence). TCRdb re-called the RT-PCR reads with MiXCR, one entry per CDR3 protein. The table includes some 200,000 distinct CDR3 sequences, around two fifths detected once. V usage is TRBV15 and J usage is TRBJ1-1; D ambiguous. Sequences were obtained from blood, either unsorted or a sorted T cell fraction (not recorded which). The receptor was derived from a human donor who was either an allogeneic HSCT recipient or a stem cell or donor lymphocyte infusion donor (not recorded which). It is not recorded whose cells these are; they may come from a transplant donor. The CDR3 coding sequence is TGTGCCACCAGCAGAGAAATTGGAGTCACTGAAGCTTTCTTT. It yields the protein CATSREIGVTEAFF.